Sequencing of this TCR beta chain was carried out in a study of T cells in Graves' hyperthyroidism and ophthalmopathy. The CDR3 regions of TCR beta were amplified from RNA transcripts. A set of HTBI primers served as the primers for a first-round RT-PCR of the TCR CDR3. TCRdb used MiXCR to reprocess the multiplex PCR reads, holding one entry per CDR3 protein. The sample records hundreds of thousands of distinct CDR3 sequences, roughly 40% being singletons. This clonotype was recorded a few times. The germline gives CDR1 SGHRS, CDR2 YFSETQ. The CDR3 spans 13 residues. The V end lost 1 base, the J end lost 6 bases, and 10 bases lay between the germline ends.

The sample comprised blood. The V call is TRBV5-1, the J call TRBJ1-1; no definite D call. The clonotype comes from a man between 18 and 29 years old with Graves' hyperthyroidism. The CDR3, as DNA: TGCGCCAGCAGCTTGTCCGGGAGCCCTGAAGCTTTCTTT. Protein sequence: CASSLSGSPEAFF.